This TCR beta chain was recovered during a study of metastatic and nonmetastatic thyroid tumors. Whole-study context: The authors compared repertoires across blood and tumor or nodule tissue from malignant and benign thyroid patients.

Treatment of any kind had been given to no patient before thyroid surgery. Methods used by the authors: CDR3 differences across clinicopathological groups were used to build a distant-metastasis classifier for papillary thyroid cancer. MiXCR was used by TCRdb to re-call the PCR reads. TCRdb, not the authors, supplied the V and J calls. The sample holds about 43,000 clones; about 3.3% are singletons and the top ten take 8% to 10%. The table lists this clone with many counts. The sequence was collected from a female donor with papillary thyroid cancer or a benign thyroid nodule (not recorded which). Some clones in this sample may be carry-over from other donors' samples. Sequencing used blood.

The DNA of the CDR3 is TGTGCCTGGAACAGGGGGAGAGGCAATGAGCAGTTCTTC. It specifies CAWNRGRGNEQFF. This sequence joins TRBV30 and TRBJ2-1, with 8 bases matching TRBD1. Trimming removed 4 bases from V and 6 bases from J; junction bases left unmatched: 5. This CDR3 contains 13 residues. Germline V lookup: CDR1 GTSNPN, CDR2 SVGIG (reference sequence).